In its sample, the clone carrying this TCR beta chain ranks as medium-sized (0.01 to 0.1%). Its antigen is undetermined. On each TCR cDNA molecule, a unique molecular identifier was present. Using its own MiXCR run on the 5' RACE reads, TCRdb lists one record per CDR3 protein. The table lists roughly 1,500 distinct CDR3 sequences, roughly 5.2% of them singletons. The record originates from a study of spatial heterogeneity in lung cancer. About the study: Beta-chain sequences were consistently detected more often than alpha-chain sequences. Study results and limitations: The estimated TCR-seq coverage of tumor T cells amounted to roughly 6.7% when looking at alpha chains and less than 15% when looking at beta chains. The study found that expanded intratumoral alpha and beta TCR counts tracked tumor mutation counts.

CDR1 SGHTA and CDR2 FQGNSA come from the germline V gene. The CDR3 spans 14 residues. With V trimmed by 4 bases and J by 10 bases, 6 bases remained unmatched. Stated time point: sample taken at primary tumor resection. The source was lung tumor tissue, collected at surgery. The TCR comes from a male donor with early-stage non-small cell lung cancer. The rearrangement links TRBV7-2 to TRBJ2-3; TRBD2 matches at 12 bases. The CDR3 region has the DNA TGTGCCAGCAGCTCCACTAGCGGGAGGTGGGCGCAGTATTTT. Translating gives CASSSTSGRWAQYF.